The TCR beta chain under discussion was sequenced for a study of blood T cell repertoires in COVID-19. The CDR3 consists of 15 residues. V was shortened by 2 bases and J by 7 bases, with 12 bases between the two germline ends. Germline CDR1 reads SGHTA; CDR2 reads FQGNSA. In the source study's methods: Counts of nucleated cells, estimated from reference gene primer amplification, were obtained. The protocol was immunoSEQ multiplex PCR, while the TCRdb copy is restricted to in-frame clones and leaves out a portion. V and J calls plus clone size are reproduced from that table; the DNA served to infer D and trimming. The sample lists about 400,000 clones, 89% occurring once. This study enrolled people aged about 18 to 90 from approximately 25 US geographic areas.

The source material was PBMCs or T cells enriched from blood (not recorded which). The gene calls are TRBV7-2 and TRBJ1-6, with TRBD1 as a possible D gene (5 bases). The source is a young woman who had recovered from COVID-19. The CDR3 coding sequence is TGTGCCAGCAGCTTACTAGGGGTTAGGAATTCACCCCTCCACTTT. Translating it yields CASSLLGVRNSPLHF.